The sequence of this T cell receptor beta chain was determined in a study of T cell responses to AZD1222 COVID-19 vaccine. As for the study in general: Second-dose timings of about 4 or about 12 weeks were pooled. Overall study results and limits: Donors in the cohort were predominantly white British and more often female, and clonal diversity was possibly underestimated.

V shed 3 bases and J 9 bases; nucleotides not matched to a gene: 4. Germline V gene data show CDR1 as LGHDT and CDR2 as YNNKEL (reference sequence). This CDR3 is 15 amino acids long. Some clones are missing from TCRdb's copy, which holds only in-frame ones; the method was immunoSEQ multiplex PCR. The table lists roughly 160,000 clones, 93% of them singletons. In its sample, this clone was seen once. Its antigen remains unidentified. Sequencing was performed on peripheral blood, taken on day 0 of AZD1222 vaccination. The source of this sequence is an adult in good health. The V call is TRBV3-1 (or the pseudogene TRBV3-2), the J call TRBJ2-1; TRBD2 matches 14 bases. As DNA, the CDR3 is TGTGCCAGCAGCCAGACTAGCGGGGGGGCCGGTGAGCAGTTCTTC. It codes for CASSQTSGGAGEQFF.